The present T cell receptor beta chain was sequenced within a study of T cell responses to AZD1222 COVID-19 vaccine listed by TCRdb under 2021. A note on the overall study: A total of about 250 trial participants underwent TCR sequencing, of whom 207 had received two doses of AZD1222 and approximately 25 had received two doses of the MenACWY control vaccine. Enrollment into the trials was organized by age into subgroups of 18-55, 56-69 and 70-plus years, and those subgroups contained approximately 150, 30 and 60 TCR-sequenced participants, respectively. The paper as a whole reports these results and caveats: Conclusions about previously exposed vaccinees are limited because only five to seven AZD1222 recipients were SARS-CoV-2 seropositive at baseline. Because no samples from the day 14 peak response were available, repertoires could be characterized only after the peak T cell response. Most participants were white British and females outnumbered males, and the authors suggested that clonal diversity may have been underestimated. A significant rise in spike-specific TCR breadth and depth was observed after two AZD1222 doses relative to day 0 and relative to MenACWY recipients. Reportedly, close to half of the unique spike-specific TCRs recognized epitopes lying outside the regions that are mutated in the B.1.351 and B.1.1.7 variants. CD4 TCRs associated with the vaccine covered the entire spike protein, and the dominant responses were in regions 160-218 and 743-854. The 56-69-year group was small, and its depth increase did not reach significance, likely because of low power.

V and J lose 4 bases and 0 bases, and a span of 9 bases separates them. CDR1 and CDR2, looked up from the germline V gene, are SGHTA and FQGTGA. The CDR3 sequence holds 14 residues, the cysteine and phenylalanine included. Of the read, only the CDR3 DNA is kept; its 42 bases are in frame from base 1. This clone was recorded once. Its antigen is not yet known. No clone much larger than this one lies a single base away; base qualities are absent. The CDR3 regions of human TCRbeta chains were analyzed by immunosequencing. The authors processed their data as follows. TCRs in the repertoires were matched against a reference library of SARS-CoV-2-specific TCRs that had been generated with the MIRA antigen-specificity platform. Breadth was defined as the fraction of unique TCRs that were SARS-CoV-2-associated, and depth was defined as the fraction of total T cells that were SARS-CoV-2-associated. Using the MIRA data, each spike-specific TCR was assigned both to the spike region to which the TCR was reactive and to a CD4 or CD8 class. Log10-transformed breadth and depth values were compared by one-way ANOVA with Sidak's multiple comparisons tests. This immuneACCESS table, as held by TCRdb, lists in-frame sequences with V and J called but not all clones. Of the missing ones, under half trace to an unresolved V gene in checked studies; the others have no known cause. Clone size and the V and J calls come from that table; the DNA yielded D and trimming. The sample table shows approximately 99,000 clones, and about nine tenths are seen once. Jointly, the top ten make up approximately 3.1% of the sample.

Sample time point, as interpreted from the label and publication: baseline before first vaccination. The sample's treatment or condition label is to be understood as: meningococcal conjugate vaccine given as trial control. Vaccinee samples came from UK trials COV001 and COV002, including a single-blind randomized controlled phase 2/3 trial of AZD1222 (ChAdOx1 nCoV-19) in healthy adults. For TCRbeta chain sequencing, PBMC samples were collected from trial participants at day 0 and at day 28 after the second dose. The source was peripheral blood, collected on day 0 of MenACWY control vaccination. The TCR sequence derives from an adult in good health. The sequence is built from TRBV7-3 and TRBJ1-1; a tentative D match to TRBD1 spans 6 bases. The sequenced DNA is TGTGCCAGCAGCTCCACAGGGATGAACACTGAAGCTTTCTTT. This encodes CASSSTGMNTEAFF.